The rows below give T cell receptor beta chains drawn from one sample of a study of shared clonotypes between healthy human individuals. Sequenced by immunoSEQ multiplex PCR; TCRdb stores in-frame clones only, minus some. The sample contains some 2.3 million clones, over 85% of which appear only once. The sample taken for sequencing was naive CD4+ T cells from PBMCs. Every receptor here comes from a man in his late teens or twenties in good health. Some clones in this sample may be carry-over from other donors' samples. CDR3s include the opening cysteine and the closing phenylalanine or tryptophan. A D gene is named only where the DNA matches it firmly. Only part of the rows carry a size: once, few, many, or a class if the clone is expanded.

D	V	J	size	CDR3	DNA
TRBD2	TRBV6-1	TRBJ2-5	-	CASKGGTLGETQYF	TGTGCCAGCAAGGGAGGGACCCTAGGGGAGACCCAGTACTTC
-	TRBV2	TRBJ2-1	-	CASNPGSYNEQFF	TGTGCCAGCAATCCAGGGAGCTACAATGAGCAGTTCTTC
TRBD2	TRBV9	TRBJ2-7	once	CASSAGVSGRGYYEQYF	TGTGCCAGCAGCGCCGGGGTTAGCGGGAGGGGATACTACGAGCAGTACTTC
TRBD1	TRBV7-3	TRBJ2-5	-	CASSFTGGRQETQYF	TGTGCCAGCAGCTTTACAGGGGGGAGGCAAGAGACCCAGTACTTC
-	TRBV30	TRBJ2-7	-	CAWNGGSYEQYF	TGTGCCTGGAACGGGGGATCCTACGAGCAGTACTTC
-	TRBV6-6	TRBJ1-5	-	CASSYQGGSNQPQHF	TGTGCCAGCAGTTACCAGGGAGGGAGCAATCAGCCCCAGCATTTT
TRBD2	TRBV5-1	TRBJ2-7	-	CASSITSGSDEQYF	TGCGCCAGCAGCATAACTAGCGGGAGCGACGAGCAGTACTTC
TRBD2	TRBV28	TRBJ2-1	-	CASSSRLAGGYNEQFF	TGTGCCAGCAGTTCCCGGCTAGCGGGAGGGTACAATGAGCAGTTCTTC
-	TRBV18	TRBJ2-7	-	CASSPPFLQGASGTSYEQYF	TGTGCCAGCTCACCACCTTTTCTCCAGGGGGCAAGTGGGACTAGTTACGAGCAGTACTTC
TRBD1	TRBV13	TRBJ2-1	-	CASSHGWDRVVNEQFF	TGTGCCAGCAGCCATGGCTGGGACAGGGTAGTCAATGAGCAGTTCTTC
-	TRBV5-1	TRBJ1-2	-	CASSLTGPHLNYGYTF	TGCGCCAGCAGCTTGACAGGCCCGCATCTTAACTATGGCTACACCTTC
TRBD1	TRBV5-6	TRBJ2-5	-	CASSLPTGTGAYETQYF	TGTGCCAGCAGCTTGCCCACCGGGACAGGGGCCTACGAGACCCAGTACTTC
-	TRBV5-4	TRBJ2-3	-	CASRNRGGADTQYF	TGTGCCAGCAGAAACAGGGGAGGCGCAGATACGCAGTATTTT
-	TRBV28	TRBJ2-7	-	CASSSGGSGTYEQYF	TGTGCCAGCAGTTCGGGGGGCAGCGGAACCTACGAGCAGTACTTC
TRBD1	TRBV6-6	TRBJ1-1	-	CASSAHGQALGTEAFF	TGTGCCAGCAGTGCCCATGGACAGGCCCTCGGGACTGAAGCTTTCTTT
-	TRBV30	TRBJ1-2	-	CAPPGALRGYTF	TGTGCCCCCCCGGGGGCCCTCCGTGGCTACACCTTC
TRBD1	TRBV15	TRBJ2-2	-	CATSRRQGNTGELFF	TGTGCCACCAGCCGACGACAGGGGAACACCGGGGAGCTGTTTTTT
-	TRBV5-1	TRBJ1-1	-	CASSLEGAGRNTEAFF	TGCGCCAGCAGCTTAGAAGGGGCAGGGCGAAACACTGAAGCTTTCTTT
TRBD1	TRBV18	TRBJ1-2	-	CASSPDRDYGYTF	TGTGCCAGCTCACCCGACAGGGACTATGGCTACACCTTC
TRBD2	TRBV7-9	TRBJ2-3	-	CASSYHGTSGYTDTQYF	TGTGCCAGCAGCTACCACGGGACTAGCGGCTACACAGATACGCAGTATTTT
-	TRBV28	TRBJ1-2	-	CASLKGGGRAITTF	TGTGCCAGCCTCAAAGGCGGGGGAAGGGCCATCACCACCTTC
-	TRBV6-1	TRBJ1-1	once	CASSVKEGTEAFF	TGTGCCAGCAGTGTAAAAGAGGGCACTGAAGCTTTCTTT
-	TRBV20-1	TRBJ2-5	once	CSATFKETQYF	TGCAGTGCTACATTCAAGGAGACCCAGTACTTC
-	TRBV28	TRBJ2-5	-	CASSLQGETQYF	TGTGCCAGCAGTTTGCAGGGCGAGACCCAGTACTTC
-	TRBV7-2	TRBJ1-5	-	CASSLEPKRQPQHF	TGTGCCAGCAGCTTAGAGCCAAAACGACAGCCCCAGCATTTT
-	TRBV5-6	TRBJ2-7	-	CASSLDSTLSYEQYF	TGTGCCAGCAGCCTAGACAGCACCCTCTCCTACGAGCAGTACTTC
-	TRBV5-4	TRBJ2-5	-	CASSFEGSRETQYF	TGTGCCAGCAGCTTCGAGGGATCAAGGGAGACCCAGTACTTC
TRBD2	TRBV28	TRBJ2-2	-	CASAPGGARPGELFF	TGTGCCAGCGCCCCGGGGGGGGCGCGGCCCGGGGAGCTGTTTTTT
TRBD2	TRBV13	TRBJ2-1	-	CASSPNPGTSYNEQFF	TGTGCCAGCAGCCCAAATCCCGGGACTAGTTACAATGAGCAGTTCTTC
-	TRBV7-9	TRBJ1-1	-	CASSLALGGAFF	TGTGCCAGCAGCTTAGCGCTGGGGGGAGCTTTCTTT
-	TRBV5-1	TRBJ1-2	-	CASSVGGETYGYTF	TGCGCCAGCAGCGTCGGGGGCGAGACCTATGGCTACACCTTC
TRBD1	TRBV7-2	TRBJ1-2	-	CASSLLSEGAYGYTF	TGTGCCAGCAGCTTGCTGTCTGAGGGGGCCTATGGCTACACCTTC
TRBD2	TRBV28	TRBJ2-1	-	CASRREVYNEQFF	TGTGCCAGCAGACGGGAGGTCTACAATGAGCAGTTCTTC
-	TRBV28	TRBJ2-4	-	CASSPPLAKNIQYF	TGTGCCAGCAGTCCACCATTAGCCAAAAACATTCAGTACTTC
-	TRBV5-4	TRBJ2-3	-	CASSLALRSTDTQYF	TGTGCCAGCAGCTTGGCCTTGCGGTCCACAGATACGCAGTATTTT
-	TRBV6-5	TRBJ2-7	-	CASSYSQANYEQYF	TGTGCCAGCAGTTACAGTCAGGCAAACTACGAGCAGTACTTC
-	TRBV5-6	TRBJ2-5	-	CASSSVTGRETQYF	TGTGCCAGCAGCTCTGTAACAGGGAGGGAGACCCAGTACTTC
-	TRBV12-2	TRBJ2-7	-	CASRLSRRRSSYEQYF	TGTGCAAGTCGCTTATCGCGGCGTCGGAGCTCCTACGAGCAGTACTTC
TRBD2	TRBV9	TRBJ2-3	-	CASSVVASGSLADTQYF	TGTGCCAGCAGCGTAGTGGCTAGCGGGAGCCTGGCAGATACGCAGTATTTT
-	TRBV20-1	TRBJ1-4	once	CSASAEEKLFF	TGCAGTGCTAGTGCAGAAGAAAAACTGTTTTTT
TRBD1	TRBV6-1	TRBJ2-4	-	CASSEAGGTGGNIQYF	TGTGCCAGCAGTGAAGCGGGCGGGACAGGGGGAAACATTCAGTACTTC
-	TRBV7-2	TRBJ2-5	-	CASSFSETQYF	TGTGCCAGCAGCTTTTCGGAGACCCAGTACTTC
-	TRBV9	TRBJ2-2	once	CASRRGRRLTGELFF	TGTGCCAGCAGGCGGGGCCGGCGACTCACCGGGGAGCTGTTTTTT
-	TRBV28	TRBJ2-5	-	CASSFVRGYQETQYF	TGTGCCAGCAGTTTTGTTAGGGGGTACCAAGAGACCCAGTACTTC
TRBD1	TRBV5-5	TRBJ1-2	-	CASSLTGDYGYTF	TGTGCCAGCAGCCTTACAGGGGACTATGGCTACACCTTC
-	TRBV5-1	TRBJ2-3	-	CASSQGPVGTDTQYF	TGCGCCAGCAGCCAGGGTCCAGTAGGCACAGATACGCAGTATTTT
-	TRBV19	TRBJ2-1	-	CASRSPYNEQFF	TGTGCCAGTAGGAGTCCATACAATGAGCAGTTCTTC
TRBD1	TRBV6-1	TRBJ1-5	few	CATATQGDQPQHF	TGTGCCACCGCCACGCAGGGGGATCAGCCCCAGCATTTT
-	TRBV6-5	TRBJ2-5	-	CASSQGGVKTQYF	TGTGCCAGCAGCCAAGGGGGGGTCAAGACCCAGTACTTC
TRBD1	TRBV6-6	TRBJ1-5	-	CASRGQGGQPQHF	TGTGCCAGCAGGGGGCAGGGGGGGCAGCCCCAGCATTTT
-	TRBV5-1	TRBJ1-5	-	CASSSGPGGQPQHF	TGCGCCAGCAGCTCGGGACCGGGGGGCCAGCCCCAGCATTTT
-	TRBV9	TRBJ2-3	-	CASSPGSTDTQYF	TGTGCCAGCAGCCCAGGAAGTACAGATACGCAGTATTTT